The 29 T cell receptor beta chains listed next were all sequenced from one sample in a study of OX40 agonist ivuxolimab in advanced cancers. Libraries were constructed by the immunoSEQ multiplex PCR assay. The source is immuneACCESS, and TCRdb retained only in-frame sequences with V and J called. Part of the clones is not carried over; for the studies checked, unresolved V genes explain less than half of this, and the remainder is unexplained. The sample data list tens of thousands of clones, and more than 70% of these were observed just once. The top ten hold under 40% of the sample. The sequenced sample was CD4+ or CD8+ T cells sorted from blood, obtained in a trial of the OX40 agonist ivuxolimab. The receptors were sampled from an adult with an advanced solid tumor such as melanoma, head and neck, liver or kidney cancer.

Only a few counts were recorded for this clone. V is TRBV25-1 and J is TRBJ2-1; D is undetermined. V was trimmed by 1 base and J by 0 bases, leaving 10 bases between them. Germline V gene lookup returns CDR1 MGHDK and CDR2 SYGVNS. The CDR3 consists of 16 residues. CDR3 in amino acids: CASSESAVSSYNEQFF. For the CDR3, the DNA is TGTGCCAGCAGTGAATCGGCGGTAAGCTCCTACAATGAGCAGTTCTTC.

The rearrangement joins TRBV5-1 to TRBJ2-7; D may be TRBD1 (6 bases). This CDR3 has 13 residues. Germline CDR1 reads SGHRS; CDR2 reads YFSETQ. V lost 2 bases, J lost 5 bases, and 11 bases lay in between. CDR3 DNA: TGCGCCAGCAGCTTTACAGGGACCCACGAGCAGTACTTC. Protein sequence: CASSFTGTHEQYF.

The chain joins TRBV29-1 to TRBJ2-1; 9 nucleotides agree with TRBD1. The CDR3 is 16 amino acids. The ends lost 4 bases at V and 8 bases at J; junction bases unmatched: 15. Germline V gives CDR1 SQVTM, CDR2 ANQGSEA. DNA of the CDR3: TGCAGCGTTGTCCCCCTCCTGGTGGGACAGGGTGATGAGCAGTTCTTC. The encoded protein is CSVVPLLVGQGDEQFF.

This rearrangement joins TRBV14 to TRBJ1-1; 7 positions agree with TRBD1. Germline lookup yields CDR1 SGHDN and CDR2 FVKESK. CDR3 length: 14 amino acids. Trimming cost V 0 bases and J 4 bases; bases outside gene matches: 2. The DNA for the CDR3 is TGTGCCAGCAGCCAAGAGACAGGGATCACTGAAGCTTTCTTT. Translating gives CASSQETGITEAFF.

The J gene is TRBJ2-7, the V gene TRBV19, with 7 bases matching TRBD2. This CDR3 spans 17 amino acids. Losses at the gene ends were 5 bases for V and 2 bases for J; bases not matched to a gene: 15. CDR1 is LNHDA, CDR2 SQIVND, per germline (reference sequence). CDR3 loop: CASSPNYPAAGAYEQYF. As DNA, the CDR3 is TGTGCCAGTAGTCCCAACTACCCCGCGGCGGGAGCCTACGAGCAGTACTTC.

The genes are TRBV5-8 and TRBJ2-7; D not certain. The germline CDR1 and CDR2 sequences are SGHTS and YDEGEE. There are 14 residues in the CDR3. The V and J ends lost 6 bases and 2 bases respectively, with 15 bases between them. The CDR3 sequence is CASTLRQQTYEQYF. DNA of the CDR3: TGTGCCAGCACCCTCCGCCAGCAAACCTACGAGCAGTACTTC.

The V gene is TRBV11-2, the J gene TRBJ2-7, with 7 bases identical to TRBD2. Germline values: CDR1 SGHAT, CDR2 FQNNGV. Trimming removed 0 bases from V and 1 base from J; junction bases left unmatched: 9. CDR3 size: 17 residues. The CDR3 DNA follows: TGTGCCAGCAGCTTAGATCAATGGTCTAGCGGTTCCTACGAGCAGTACTTC. This translates into CASSLDQWSSGSYEQYF.

V is TRBV5-4 and J is TRBJ1-4; D unresolved. The CDR3 is 15 amino acids. The germline gives CDR1 SGHNT, CDR2 YYREEE (reference sequence). V was pared by 4 bases and J by 0 bases, with 10 bases between. The CDR3 here is CASSATAATNEKLFF. CDR3 sequence (DNA): TGTGCCAGCAGCGCAACAGCTGCAACTAATGAAAAACTGTTTTTT. The entire variable domain, with the rest obtained from reference TRBV5-4 and TRBJ1-4, is as follows: ETGVTQSPTHLIKTRGQQVTLRCSSQSGHNTVSWYQQALGQGPQFIFQYYREEENGRGNFPPRFSGLQFPNYSSELNVNALELDDSALYLCASSATAATNEKLFFGSGTQLSVL.

DNA of the CDR3: TGTGCCAGCTCACCTGGCGGGAGAGGGTACACCGGGGAGCTGTTTTTT. Its protein product is CASSPGGRGYTGELFF. V usage is TRBV18 and J usage is TRBJ2-2, with 7 bases aligning to TRBD2. The trim removed 3 bases at V and 3 bases at J, leaving 7 bases unmatched. This CDR3 is 16 amino acids long. CDR1 is KGHSH, CDR2 LQKENI, per germline.

The chain has TRBV5-4 and TRBJ2-5, with D tentatively TRBD1 (5 bases). This CDR3 has 15 residues. The germline V and J ends were trimmed by 3 bases and 2 bases, with 14 bases remaining between them. The germline gives CDR1 SGHNT, CDR2 YYREEE (reference sequence). The DNA of the CDR3 is TGTGCCAGCAGCTCCTTAGTTGGACAACAAGAGACCCAGTACTTC. As protein: CASSSLVGQQETQYF.

The genes are TRBV21-1 and TRBJ1-1. TRBV21-1 is flagged as a pseudogene. The CDR3 totals 14 residues. CDR3 bases: TGTGCCAGCAGTCCCCCCCGGCGGAACACTGAAGCTTTCTTT. This translates into CASSPPRRNTEAFF.

This chain connects TRBV10-3 to TRBJ2-5, with D uncertain. This CDR3 spans 13 amino acids. The V end was cut by 1 base, the J end by 1 base, with 4 bases between. Germline lookup yields CDR1 ENHRY and CDR2 SYGVKD. The CDR3 reads CAISEYTQETQYF. CDR3 coding DNA: TGTGCCATCAGTGAGTACACCCAAGAGACCCAGTACTTC.

The V call is TRBV13, the J call TRBJ1-2, with 9 bases aligning to TRBD1. CDR3 length: 16 amino acids. Germline loops: CDR1 PRHDT, CDR2 FYEKMQ (reference sequence). V gave up 0 bases and J gave up 3 bases; unmatched junction bases: 5. The CDR3 sequence: CASSLGTGTGHYGYTF. The CDR3 coding sequence is TGTGCCAGCAGCTTAGGCACTGGGACAGGGCACTATGGCTACACCTTC. Full variable domain (remainder filled in from reference TRBV13 and TRBJ1-2): AAGVIQSPRHLIKEKRETATLKCYPIPRHDTVYWYQQGPGQDPQFLISFYEKMQSDKGSIPDRFSAQQFSDYHSELNMSSLELGDSALYFCASSLGTGTGHYGYTFGSGTRLTVV.

The chain joins TRBV29-1 to TRBJ2-7; no definite D call. This CDR3 contains 12 residues. CDR1 and CDR2 (germline): SQVTM, ANQGSEA. V gave up 0 bases and J gave up 5 bases, with 8 bases separating them. DNA for the CDR3: TGCAGCGTTGAAGATATGTGGGACGAGCAGTACTTC. Translation: CSVEDMWDEQYF.

The V and J genes are TRBV27 and TRBJ2-7, with D perhaps matching TRBD1 (5 bases). Looked up from germline, CDR1 is MNHEY and CDR2 is SMNVEV (reference sequence). V was cut by 0 bases and J by 3 bases, with 6 bases left in between. The CDR3 sequence is 13 residues long. The CDR3 reads CASSLSDSYEQYF. CDR3 coding DNA: TGTGCCAGCAGTTTATCTGACAGCTACGAGCAGTACTTC.

CDR3 DNA sequence: TGTGCCAGCAGCCCCCCTAGCTCCAAAAACATTCAGTACTTC. It encodes CASSPPSSKNIQYF. V and J are TRBV7-8 and TRBJ2-4, with D possibly being TRBD2 (5 bases). V lost 5 bases to trimming and J lost 2 bases, with 10 bases between them. The germline V gene encodes CDR1 SGHVS and CDR2 FQNEAQ. This CDR3 contains 14 residues. Drawing the rest from reference TRBV7-8 and TRBJ2-4, the complete variable domain is GAGVSQSPRYKVAKRGQDVALRCDPISGHVSLFWYQQALGQGPEFLTYFQNEAQLDKSGLPSDRFFAERPEGSVSTLKIQRTQQEDSAVYLCASSPPSSKNIQYFGAGTRLSVL.

The genes are TRBV5-6 and TRBJ2-3; the D gene is possibly TRBD1 (6 bases). V lost 4 bases and J 1 base, leaving 13 bases between the germline ends. Germline V gene data show CDR1 as SGHDT and CDR2 as YYEEEE. This CDR3 spans 15 amino acids. The DNA of the CDR3 is TGTGCCAGCAGCGGTAACAGGGTAGGCACAGATACGCAGTATTTT. The encoded protein is CASSGNRVGTDTQYF.

J is TRBJ1-6 and V is TRBV30; D unresolved. There are 12 residues in the CDR3. Trimming shortened V by 0 bases and J by 11 bases, and 8 bases separated the two germline ends. In germline, CDR1 is GTSNPN, CDR2 SVGIG (reference sequence). In nucleotides, the CDR3 is TGTGCCTGGAGTGTATTCCGAACACCCCTCCACTTT. Protein product: CAWSVFRTPLHF.

This clone appeared once. The V gene is TRBV29-1, the J gene TRBJ1-2; maybe TRBD1 (6 bases). CDR3 size: 14 residues. The germline CDR1 and CDR2 sequences are SQVTM and ANQGSEA. Trimming left V 4 bases short and J 5 bases short, with 17 bases between. CDR3 in DNA: TGCAGCGTTGGGGTCAGGGGCGTATATTATGGCTACACCTTC. This codes for CSVGVRGVYYGYTF.

This clone was observed a single time. CDR3 DNA sequence: TGTGCCAGCAGCGACTACCGGTTCCAAGAGACCCAGTACTTC. This codes for CASSDYRFQETQYF. V and J are TRBV14 and TRBJ2-5, with a tentative D call TRBD2 (5 bases). The CDR3 length is 14 residues. The V and J ends lost 5 bases and 1 base respectively, with 11 bases between them. Germline V gene lookup returns CDR1 SGHDN and CDR2 FVKESK.

The chain has TRBV27 and TRBJ2-7; tentatively, D is TRBD2 (5 bases). The V and J ends lost 7 bases and 4 bases respectively, with 20 bases between them. From germline, CDR1 is MNHEY and CDR2 SMNVEV (reference sequence). This CDR3 spans 15 amino acids. CDR3 sequence (DNA): TGTGCCAGCACCAGTAGCTCAGCGGCCATATACGAGCAGTACTTC. This gives the protein CASTSSSAAIYEQYF.

The chain links TRBV9 to TRBJ2-2, with a weak D call TRBD1 (6 bases). Germline values: CDR1 SGDLS, CDR2 YYNGEE. The CDR3 extends over 15 amino acids. The V gene lost 6 bases and the J gene lost 6 bases, with 18 bases spanning the gap. The CDR3 nucleotides read TGTGCCAGCACCTCTGGACAGATGGCCGCCGGGGAGCTGTTTTTT. This translates into CASTSGQMAAGELFF. Using reference TRBV9 and TRBJ2-2 for the parts outside the CDR3, the full variable domain is DSGVTQTPKHLITATGQRVTLRCSPRSGDLSVYWYQQSLDQGLQFLIQYYNGEERAKGNILERFSAQQFPDLHSELNLSSLELGDSALYFCASTSGQMAAGELFFGEGSRLTVL.

This clone appeared a single time. The genes are TRBV2 and TRBJ1-4, with 7 bases fitting TRBD1. V trimming: 2 bases; J trimming: 2 bases; junction bases outside the gene matches: 2. In germline, CDR1 is SNHLY, CDR2 FYNNEI. This CDR3 contains 15 residues. This CDR3 reads CASSETRGTNEKLFF. In nucleotides, the CDR3 is TGTGCCAGCAGTGAAACCAGGGGGACTAATGAAAAACTGTTTTTT.

The CDR3 DNA sequence: TGTGCCAGCCTTGGGGAGGGGGGCGACAATGAGCAGTTCTTC. Translated, it gives CASLGEGGDNEQFF. The V and J genes are TRBV2 and TRBJ2-1; tentatively, D is TRBD2 (7 bases). This CDR3 contains 14 residues. The germline V and J ends were trimmed by 8 bases and 5 bases, with 16 bases remaining between them. The germline CDR1 and CDR2 sequences are SNHLY and FYNNEI.

This clone has a single count. V and J are TRBV11-2 and TRBJ2-7; possible D gene TRBD2, 6 bases. V lost 6 bases, J lost 1 base, and 16 bases lay in between. CDR1 is SGHAT and CDR2 is FQNNGV in the germline V gene. This CDR3 has 15 amino acids. The CDR3 sequence: CASSPLEGESYEQYF. CDR3 sequence (DNA): TGTGCCAGCAGTCCTTTGGAGGGCGAATCCTACGAGCAGTACTTC.

This sequence joins TRBV9 and TRBJ2-5; TRBD1 is a possible D gene (5 bases). The CDR3 consists of 12 residues. Germline V lookup: CDR1 SGDLS, CDR2 YYNGEE. The V and J ends lost 7 bases and 8 bases respectively, with 15 bases between them. This CDR3 reads CASGDSPGTQYF. The CDR3, as DNA: TGTGCCAGCGGAGACAGCCCCGGCACCCAGTACTTC.

This chain uses TRBV4-1 with TRBJ2-1, with 11 bases identical to TRBD2. The germline CDR1 and CDR2 sequences are MGHRA and YSYEKL. The V gene end was trimmed by 4 bases and the J gene end by 4 bases; junction bases not matched to a gene: 3. The CDR3 is 15 amino acids. CDR3 sequence: CASSPTSGAYNEQFF. The CDR3 nucleotides read TGCGCCAGCAGCCCGACTAGCGGGGCGTACAATGAGCAGTTCTTC.

V and J are TRBV7-7 and TRBJ2-1; D is uncertain. The V gene lost 5 bases and the J gene lost 8 bases, with 13 bases spanning the gap. The CDR3 has 13 residues. Germline V CDR1 and CDR2: SSHAT, FNYEAQ (reference sequence). The DNA for the CDR3 is TGTGCCAGCAGCGAATCCCGTTCTGATGAGCAGTTCTTC. It encodes CASSESRSDEQFF. Full variable domain (missing parts from reference TRBV7-7 and TRBJ2-1): GAGVSQSPRYKVTKRGQDVTLRCDPISSHATLYWYQQALGQGPEFLTYFNYEAQPDKSGLPSDRFSAERPEGSISTLTIQRTEQRDSAMYRCASSESRSDEQFFGPGTRLTVL.

The V call is TRBV7-6, the J call TRBJ1-6; D perhaps matches TRBD1 (5 bases). CDR3 size: 17 residues. V lost 5 bases to trimming and J lost 7 bases, with 21 bases between them. Germline values: CDR1 SGHVS, CDR2 FNYEAQ. The CDR3 DNA reads as TGTGCCAGCAGCCGATTCCGGGGGGGAGTTAAGAATTCACCCCTCCACTTT. This gives the protein CASSRFRGGVKNSPLHF.